This TCR beta chain was identified during a study of human T cells and chemical hapten exposure. Study-wide background: Skin of the upper inner arm, approximately 2 cm by approximately 2 cm, received 2% DPC for sensitization.

Sample time point: patch test 1, 2 weeks after DPC sensitization. Treatment of the sample: therapeutic diphenylcyclopropenone sensitization with weekly scalp DPC. Extraction yielded total RNA from whole blood (unfractionated). This clonotype has only a few counts. The library attached unique molecular identifiers to individual cDNA molecules. Authors' analysis steps: Samples ranged from roughly 23,224 to 690,600 TCRs, with a median of 95,638. Via MiXCR, TCRdb re-called the RACE reads, giving one row per CDR3 protein. TCRdb, rather than the study authors, made the V and J calls. This sample has 85,000 or so distinct CDR3 sequences, with about 10% found just once. The germline V gene has CDR1 SNHLY and CDR2 FYNNEI. Trimming pared 6 bases from V and 6 bases from J, leaving 17 bases between. The length of the CDR3 is 14 residues.

The sample in question was whole blood, obtained in connection with sensitization to the hapten diphenylcyclopropenone (DPC). This receptor was identified in a woman aged 50 to 60 with alopecia areata. Some clones in this sample may be carry-over from other donors' samples. V usage is TRBV2 and J usage is TRBJ1-1; a possible D gene is TRBD1 (6 bases). CDR3 bases: TGTGCCAGCAGGATTCAGGGGAGTAGCGCTGAAGCTTTCTTT. This encodes CASRIQGSSAEAFF.